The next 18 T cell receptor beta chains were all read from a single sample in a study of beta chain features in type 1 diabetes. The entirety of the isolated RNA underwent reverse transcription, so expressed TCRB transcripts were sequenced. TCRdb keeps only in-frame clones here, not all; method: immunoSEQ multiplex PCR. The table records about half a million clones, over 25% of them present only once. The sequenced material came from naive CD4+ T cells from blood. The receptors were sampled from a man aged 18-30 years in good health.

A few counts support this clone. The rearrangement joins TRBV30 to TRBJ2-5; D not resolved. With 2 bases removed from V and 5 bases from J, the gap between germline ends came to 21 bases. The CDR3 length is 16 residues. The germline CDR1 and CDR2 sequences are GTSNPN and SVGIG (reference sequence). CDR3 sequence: CAWSTPPALLFETQYF. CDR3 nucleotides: TGTGCCTGGAGTACCCCGCCGGCCCTGTTGTTTGAGACCCAGTACTTC.

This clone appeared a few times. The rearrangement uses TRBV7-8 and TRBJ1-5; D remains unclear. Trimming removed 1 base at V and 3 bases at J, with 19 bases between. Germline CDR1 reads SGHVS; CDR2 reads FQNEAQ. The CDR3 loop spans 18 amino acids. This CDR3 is CASSLVWTSDSLNQPQHF. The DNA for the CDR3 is TGTGCCAGCAGCTTAGTATGGACCTCGGACTCTCTCAATCAGCCCCAGCATTTT.

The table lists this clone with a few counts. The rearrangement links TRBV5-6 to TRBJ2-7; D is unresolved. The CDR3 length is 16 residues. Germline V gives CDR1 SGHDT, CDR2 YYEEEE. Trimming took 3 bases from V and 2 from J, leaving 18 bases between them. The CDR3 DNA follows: TGTGCCAGCAGCTCCGTTGGACGGGCCTACGCCTACGAGCAGTACTTC. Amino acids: CASSSVGRAYAYEQYF.

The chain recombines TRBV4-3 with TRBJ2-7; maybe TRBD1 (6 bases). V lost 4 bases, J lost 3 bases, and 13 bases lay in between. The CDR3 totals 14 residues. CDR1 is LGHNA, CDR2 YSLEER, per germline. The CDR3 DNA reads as TGCGCCAGCAGCCCCCAGGGGATAATCTACGAGCAGTACTTC. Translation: CASSPQGIIYEQYF.

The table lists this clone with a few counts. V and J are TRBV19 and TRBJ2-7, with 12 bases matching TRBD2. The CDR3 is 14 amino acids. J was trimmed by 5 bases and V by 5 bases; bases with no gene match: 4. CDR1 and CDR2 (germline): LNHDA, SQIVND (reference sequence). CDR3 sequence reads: CASSELAGGHEQYF. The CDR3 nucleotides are TGTGCCAGTAGTGAACTAGCGGGAGGCCACGAGCAGTACTTC. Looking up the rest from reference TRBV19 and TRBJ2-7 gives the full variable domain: DGGITQSPKYLFRKEGQNVTLSCEQNLNHDAMYWYRQDPGQGLRLIYYSQIVNDFQKGDIAEGYSVSREKKESFPLTVTSAQKNPTAFYLCASSELAGGHEQYFGPGTRLTVT.

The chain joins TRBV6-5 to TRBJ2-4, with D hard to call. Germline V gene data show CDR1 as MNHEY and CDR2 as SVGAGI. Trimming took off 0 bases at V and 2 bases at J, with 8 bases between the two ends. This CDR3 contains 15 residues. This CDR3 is CASSYSSGPKNIQYF. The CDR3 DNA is TGTGCCAGCAGTTACTCGAGTGGGCCCAAAAACATTCAGTACTTC.

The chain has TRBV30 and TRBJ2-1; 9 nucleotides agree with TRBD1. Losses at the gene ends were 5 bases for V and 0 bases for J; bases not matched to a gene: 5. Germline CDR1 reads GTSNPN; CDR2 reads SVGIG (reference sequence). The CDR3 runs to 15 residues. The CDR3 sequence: CAWEQGAGSYNEQFF. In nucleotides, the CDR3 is TGTGCCTGGGAACAGGGGGCGGGCTCCTACAATGAGCAGTTCTTC.

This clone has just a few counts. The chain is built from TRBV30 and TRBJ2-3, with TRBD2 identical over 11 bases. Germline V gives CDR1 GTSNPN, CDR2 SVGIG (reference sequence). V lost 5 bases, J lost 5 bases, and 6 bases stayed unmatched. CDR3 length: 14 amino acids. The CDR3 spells CAWWLAGGEDTQYF. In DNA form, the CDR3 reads TGTGCCTGGTGGCTAGCGGGAGGCGAAGATACGCAGTATTTT.

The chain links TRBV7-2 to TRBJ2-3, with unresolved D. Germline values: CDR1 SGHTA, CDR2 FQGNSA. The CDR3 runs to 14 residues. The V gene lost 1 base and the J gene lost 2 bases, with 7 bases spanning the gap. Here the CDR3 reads CASSLGLYTDTQYF. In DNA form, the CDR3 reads TGTGCCAGCAGCTTAGGGCTCTACACAGATACGCAGTATTTT.

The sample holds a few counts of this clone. CDR3 sequence (DNA): TGTGCCAGCAGTGTTCGGAGTAATGAAAAACTGTTTTTT. Protein: CASSVRSNEKLFF. V usage is TRBV2 and J usage is TRBJ1-4; unclear D gene. The V gene lost 4 bases and the J gene lost 4 bases, with 7 bases spanning the gap. The CDR3 has 13 residues. In germline, CDR1 is SNHLY, CDR2 FYNNEI.

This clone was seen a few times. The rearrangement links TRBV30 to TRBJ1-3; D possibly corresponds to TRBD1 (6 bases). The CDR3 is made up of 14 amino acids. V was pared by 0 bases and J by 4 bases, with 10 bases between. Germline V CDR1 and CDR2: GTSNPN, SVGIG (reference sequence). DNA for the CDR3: TGTGCCTGGAGTGTAACAGGGAACGGAAACACCATATATTTT. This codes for CAWSVTGNGNTIYF.

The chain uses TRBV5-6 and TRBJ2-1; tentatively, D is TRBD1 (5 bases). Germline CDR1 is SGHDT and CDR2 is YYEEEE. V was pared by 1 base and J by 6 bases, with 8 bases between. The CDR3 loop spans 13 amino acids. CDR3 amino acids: CASSLKGRNEQFF. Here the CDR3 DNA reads TGTGCCAGCAGCTTGAAGGGGCGCAATGAGCAGTTCTTC. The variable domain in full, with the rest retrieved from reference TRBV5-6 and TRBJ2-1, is DAGVTQSPTHLIKTRGQQVTLRCSPKSGHDTVSWYQQALGQGPQFIFQYYEEEERQRGNFPDRFSGHQFPNYSSELNVNALLLGDSALYLCASSLKGRNEQFFGPGTRLTVL.

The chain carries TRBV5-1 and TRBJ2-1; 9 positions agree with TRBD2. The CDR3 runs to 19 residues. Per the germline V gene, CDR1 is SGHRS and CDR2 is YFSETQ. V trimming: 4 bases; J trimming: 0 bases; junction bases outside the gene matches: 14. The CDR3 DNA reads TGCGCCAGCAGCCTCTACGGCGGGAGGGCTAGGGACTCCTACAATGAGCAGTTCTTC. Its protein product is CASSLYGGRARDSYNEQFF.

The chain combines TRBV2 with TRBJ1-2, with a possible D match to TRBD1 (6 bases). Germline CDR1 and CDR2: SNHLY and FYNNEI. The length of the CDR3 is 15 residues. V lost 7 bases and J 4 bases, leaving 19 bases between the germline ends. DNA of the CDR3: TGTGCCAGCACTCCAGGGGACACCGAGGTCTATGGCTACACCTTC. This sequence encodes CASTPGDTEVYGYTF.

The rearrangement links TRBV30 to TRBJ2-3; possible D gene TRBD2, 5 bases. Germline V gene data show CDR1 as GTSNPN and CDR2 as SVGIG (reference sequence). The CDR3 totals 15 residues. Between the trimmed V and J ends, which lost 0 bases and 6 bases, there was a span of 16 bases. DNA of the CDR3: TGTGCCTGGAGTGTACTCGGGCTAGCCGGTGATACGCAGTATTTT. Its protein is CAWSVLGLAGDTQYF. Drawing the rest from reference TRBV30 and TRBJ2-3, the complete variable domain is SQTIHQWPATLVQPVGSPLSLECTVEGTSNPNLYWYRQAAGRGLQLLFYSVGIGQISSEVPQNLSASRPQDRQFILSSKKLLLSDSGFYLCAWSVLGLAGDTQYFGPGTRLTVL.

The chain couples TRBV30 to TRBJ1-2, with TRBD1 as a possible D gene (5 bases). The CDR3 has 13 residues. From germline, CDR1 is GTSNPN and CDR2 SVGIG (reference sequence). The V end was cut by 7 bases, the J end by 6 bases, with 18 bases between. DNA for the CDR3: TGTGCCTACCGGGACCCTCCGGGCCATGGCTACACCTTC. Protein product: CAYRDPPGHGYTF.

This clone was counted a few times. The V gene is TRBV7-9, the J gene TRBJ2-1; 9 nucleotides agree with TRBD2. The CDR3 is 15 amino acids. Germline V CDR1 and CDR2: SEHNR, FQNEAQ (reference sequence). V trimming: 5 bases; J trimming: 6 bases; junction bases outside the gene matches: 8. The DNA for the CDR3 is TGTGCCAGCAGCAATGTAGCGGGAGTACCCAATGAGCAGTTCTTC. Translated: CASSNVAGVPNEQFF.

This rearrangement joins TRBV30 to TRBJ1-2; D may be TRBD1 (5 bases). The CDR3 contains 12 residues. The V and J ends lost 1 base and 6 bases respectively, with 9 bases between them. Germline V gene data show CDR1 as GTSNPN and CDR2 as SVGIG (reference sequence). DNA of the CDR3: TGTGCCTGGAGTGAGGGACGTAATGGCTACACCTTC. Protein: CAWSEGRNGYTF.